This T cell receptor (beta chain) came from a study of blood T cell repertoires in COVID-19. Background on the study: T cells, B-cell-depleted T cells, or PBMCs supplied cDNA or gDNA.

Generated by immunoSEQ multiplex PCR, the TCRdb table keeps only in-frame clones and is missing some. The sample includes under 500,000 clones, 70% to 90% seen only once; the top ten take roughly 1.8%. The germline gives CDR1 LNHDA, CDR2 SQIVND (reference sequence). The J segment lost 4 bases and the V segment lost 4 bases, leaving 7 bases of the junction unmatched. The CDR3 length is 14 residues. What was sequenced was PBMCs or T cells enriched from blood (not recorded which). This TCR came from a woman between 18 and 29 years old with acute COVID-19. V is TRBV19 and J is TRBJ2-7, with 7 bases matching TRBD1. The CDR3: CASSTTGSAYEQYF. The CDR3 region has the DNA TGTGCCAGTAGTACGACAGGGTCGGCTTACGAGCAGTACTTC. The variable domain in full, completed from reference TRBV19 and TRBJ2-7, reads DGGITQSPKYLFRKEGQNVTLSCEQNLNHDAMYWYRQDPGQGLRLIYYSQIVNDFQKGDIAEGYSVSREKKESFPLTVTSAQKNPTAFYLCASSTTGSAYEQYFGPGTRLTVT.